Presented here are 8 T cell receptor beta chains from one specimen sequenced in a study of graft-versus-host responses after intestinal transplantation. Which antigens these TCRs recognize remains unknown. Sequencing was performed with immunoSEQ multiplex PCR; in TCRdb, only in-frame clones are kept and a portion is missing. The data contain around 110,000 clones, about nine tenths of them singletons. Sequencing used unstimulated CD4+ T cells sorted from spleen or lymph node cells, obtained before intestinal transplant. All receptors derive from a human donor who received an intestinal transplant.

V is TRBV30 and J is TRBJ2-7; D remains ambiguous. This CDR3 contains 14 residues. The V gene's germline CDR1 is GTSNPN and CDR2 SVGIG (reference sequence). The V gene lost 2 bases and the J gene lost 0 bases, with 11 bases spanning the gap. This CDR3 reads CAWSKQTNSYEQYF. CDR3 bases: TGTGCCTGGAGTAAACAAACGAACTCCTACGAGCAGTACTTC. The full variable domain, with the rest looked up from reference TRBV30 and TRBJ2-7, is SQTIHQWPATLVQPVGSPLSLECTVEGTSNPNLYWYRQAAGRGLQLLFYSVGIGQISSEVPQNLSASRPQDRQFILSSKKLLLSDSGFYLCAWSKQTNSYEQYFGPGTRLTVT.

The V call is TRBV4-1, the J call TRBJ2-2; 9 nucleotides align to TRBD1. The CDR3 covers 15 residues. Germline V lookup: CDR1 MGHRA, CDR2 YSYEKL. J was trimmed by 1 base and V by 3 bases; bases with no gene match: 0. The CDR3 region has the DNA TGCGCCAGCAGCCAGGACAGGGGGAACACCGGGGAGCTGTTTTTT. This sequence encodes CASSQDRGNTGELFF.

V and J are TRBV2 and TRBJ2-1; 16 nucleotides line up with TRBD2. The CDR3 totals 21 residues. The germline CDR1 and CDR2 sequences are SNHLY and FYNNEI. Trimming at V came to 6 bases and at J to 7 bases, leaving 21 bases not matched to a gene. The CDR3 DNA sequence: TGTGCCAGCAGGTCCCTCCTCTTAGTCCCGGGACTAGCGGGAGGGTTTAATGAGCAGTTCTTC. Translating gives CASRSLLLVPGLAGGFNEQFF.

The CDR3 DNA follows: TGTGCCAGCAGCCCAGACAGGGTTAGGGAGCTGTTTTTT. This gives the protein CASSPDRVRELFF. The J gene is TRBJ2-2, the V gene TRBV7-2; 7 bases are a match to TRBD1. The length of the CDR3 is 13 residues. J lost 9 bases, V lost 5 bases, and 6 bases had no gene match. The germline V gene has CDR1 SGHTA and CDR2 FQGNSA.

J is TRBJ2-3 and V is TRBV27; 10 bases match TRBD1. CDR1 and CDR2 (germline): MNHEY, SMNVEV (reference sequence). The CDR3 extends over 14 amino acids. The ends lost 3 bases at V and 7 bases at J; junction bases unmatched: 4. The CDR3 sequence: CASSFGTGVNTQYF. Here the CDR3 DNA reads TGTGCCAGCAGTTTTGGGACAGGGGTGAATACGCAGTATTTT.

The chain uses TRBV5-1 and TRBJ2-5; 7 nucleotides line up with TRBD2. The CDR3 is 14 amino acids. Germline values: CDR1 SGHRS, CDR2 YFSETQ. V lost 0 bases, J lost 3 bases, and 2 bases stayed unmatched. The CDR3 reads CASSLGTSKETQYF. The CDR3 nucleotides read TGCGCCAGCAGCTTGGGGACTAGTAAAGAGACCCAGTACTTC.

The rearrangement uses TRBV5-6 and TRBJ1-5, with 12 bases lining up with TRBD1. The V gene end was trimmed by 0 bases and the J gene end by 6 bases; junction bases not matched to a gene: 4. Germline V lookup: CDR1 SGHDT, CDR2 YYEEEE. The CDR3 sequence is 16 residues long. The CDR3 sequence: CASSLEGTGGTQPQHF. CDR3 in DNA: TGTGCCAGCAGCTTGGAGGGGACAGGGGGCACTCAGCCCCAGCATTTT.

This chain uses TRBV2 with TRBJ2-1, with TRBD2 matching 8 bases. CDR3 length: 14 residues. V trimming: 5 bases; J trimming: 5 bases; junction bases outside the gene matches: 5. Germline loops: CDR1 SNHLY, CDR2 FYNNEI. The CDR3 loop is CASSTSGRDNEQFF. In nucleotides, the CDR3 is TGTGCCAGCAGTACTAGCGGTCGAGACAATGAGCAGTTCTTC.